One and the same sample provided the 30 T cell receptor beta chains below, sequenced in a study of graft-versus-host responses after intestinal transplantation. Generated by immunoSEQ multiplex PCR, the TCRdb table keeps only in-frame clones and is missing some. The sample has almost 30,000 clones; about three quarters are singletons. Processed graft tissue released its intraepithelial and lamina propria lymphocytes. The material sequenced was ileum tissue, taken 98 days after intestinal transplantation. These receptors all come from a human patient who received an intestinal transplant, so some T cells may come from the graft donor.

The chain has TRBV4-1 and TRBJ1-1; a possible D gene is TRBD1 (6 bases). Germline V gene data show CDR1 as MGHRA and CDR2 as YSYEKL. The CDR3 consists of 14 residues. V shed 2 bases and J shed 1 base, with 8 bases lying between them. The CDR3 loop reads CASSQPGANTEAFF. The CDR3 DNA follows: TGCGCCAGCAGCCAACCAGGGGCGAACACTGAAGCTTTCTTT.

This clone was counted a single time. The rearrangement joins TRBV2 to TRBJ2-1; possible D gene TRBD1, 6 bases. Germline-derived CDR1 and CDR2 are SNHLY and FYNNEI. Trimming pared 5 bases from V and 3 bases from J, leaving 17 bases between. The CDR3 consists of 16 residues. The CDR3 coding sequence is TGTGCCAGCAGTTTAAGAGGACAGAAATTCTACAATGAGCAGTTCTTC. Protein product: CASSLRGQKFYNEQFF.

The chain links TRBV6-5 to TRBJ2-1; 9 bases are shared with TRBD2. The length of the CDR3 is 16 residues. The V gene end was trimmed by 0 bases and the J gene end by 7 bases; junction bases not matched to a gene: 7. Germline values: CDR1 MNHEY, CDR2 SVGAGI. As DNA, the CDR3 is TGTGCCAGCAGTTACTCCGGCGGGGGGGCCGTGAATGAGCAGTTCTTC. Amino acid sequence: CASSYSGGGAVNEQFF.

This chain uses TRBV9 with TRBJ2-3; D uncertain. V lost 0 bases and J lost 4, with 9 bases in between. The CDR3 covers 14 residues. CDR1 is SGDLS, CDR2 YYNGEE, per germline. This chain's CDR3 is CASSVVVGPDTQYF. In DNA, the CDR3 is TGTGCCAGCAGCGTAGTTGTTGGACCAGATACGCAGTATTTT. Full variable domain (missing parts from reference TRBV9 and TRBJ2-3): DSGVTQTPKHLITATGQRVTLRCSPRSGDLSVYWYQQSLDQGLQFLIQYYNGEERAKGNILERFSAQQFPDLHSELNLSSLELGDSALYFCASSVVVGPDTQYFGPGTRLTVL.

This chain connects TRBV7-9 to TRBJ1-1, with D unresolved. Trimming stripped 7 bases from V and 0 bases from J, with 12 bases between. CDR3 length: 14 residues. Germline V gene sequence: CDR1 SEHNR, CDR2 FQNEAQ (reference sequence). This CDR3 is CASNPGTLNTEAFF. The CDR3 DNA reads as TGTGCCAGCAACCCGGGAACGTTGAACACTGAAGCTTTCTTT.

The V gene is TRBV15, the J gene TRBJ2-5; D is uncertain. Germline V CDR1 and CDR2: LNHNV, YYDKDF (reference sequence). The CDR3 covers 12 residues. Trimming pared 2 bases from V and 5 bases from J, leaving 6 bases between. The CDR3 reads CATSRLHETQYF. The CDR3 region has the DNA TGTGCCACCAGCAGATTACATGAGACCCAGTACTTC.

The rearrangement links TRBV6-1 to TRBJ1-2; D is ambiguous. Germline assignment: CDR1 MNHNS and CDR2 SASEGT. Trimming cost V 2 bases and J 3 bases, with 13 bases left between them. The CDR3 has 15 amino acids. As DNA, the CDR3 is TGTGCCAGCAGTGAAATTCCGAGGGAAGACTATGGCTACACCTTC. This translates into CASSEIPREDYGYTF.

This chain uses TRBV19 with TRBJ2-1, with a tentative D call TRBD2 (5 bases). CDR3 length equals 13 residues. Germline V gene data show CDR1 as LNHDA and CDR2 as SQIVND (reference sequence). The ends were cut back, 8 bases at V and 3 bases at J, with 11 bases in the middle. The CDR3, as DNA: TGTGCCAGTGGTCCCGGGAACTACAATGAGCAGTTCTTC. This sequence encodes CASGPGNYNEQFF.

The chain recombines TRBV4-1 with TRBJ1-1, with 10 bases identical to TRBD1. The germline CDR1 and CDR2 sequences are MGHRA and YSYEKL. The CDR3 runs to 15 residues. Trimming cost V 5 bases and J 5 bases; bases outside gene matches: 8. The CDR3 DNA reads TGCGCCAGCAGCGCAGGACAGGGGGGGATAACTGAAGCTTTCTTT. As protein: CASSAGQGGITEAFF.

The chain recombines TRBV5-5 with TRBJ1-2, with D perhaps matching TRBD1 (6 bases). Trimming stripped 4 bases from V and 4 bases from J, with 14 bases between. Germline V CDR1 and CDR2: SGHKS, YYEKEE (reference sequence). The CDR3 runs 14 residues. The CDR3 coding sequence is TGTGCCAGCAGCCAAGGACAGCAGTTCTATGGCTACACCTTC. It translates to CASSQGQQFYGYTF. The whole variable domain, filled in from reference TRBV5-5 and TRBJ1-2, reads DAGVTQSPTHLIKTRGQQVTLRCSPISGHKSVSWYQQVLGQGPQFIFQYYEKEERGRGNFPDRFSARQFPNYSSELNVNALLLGDSALYLCASSQGQQFYGYTFGSGTRLTVV.

J is TRBJ1-5 and V is TRBV28, with a possible D match to TRBD1 (5 bases). From germline, CDR1 is MDHEN and CDR2 SYDVKM. This CDR3 is 14 amino acids long. The V gene lost 10 bases and the J gene lost 0 bases, with 13 bases spanning the gap. The CDR3: CAIGGSSSNQPQHF. The CDR3 DNA reads as TGTGCCATCGGGGGGAGTTCTAGCAATCAGCCCCAGCATTTT. Filled out from reference TRBV28 and TRBJ1-5, the complete variable domain reads DVKVTQSSRYLVKRTGEKVFLECVQDMDHENMFWYRQDPGLGLRLIYFSYDVKMKEKGDIPEGYSVSREKKERFSLILESASTNQTSMYLCAIGGSSSNQPQHFGDGTRLSIL.

V and J are TRBV27 and TRBJ1-5; D is uncertain. Germline V CDR1 and CDR2: MNHEY, SMNVEV (reference sequence). The CDR3 has 15 residues. V dropped 1 base and J dropped 4 bases, with 11 bases sitting between them. Written as DNA, the CDR3 is TGTGCCAGCAGTTTATATGGCACAGTGAATCAGCCCCAGCATTTT. Its translation: CASSLYGTVNQPQHF.

This clone occurred once. V is TRBV9 and J is TRBJ2-7; D call uncertain. V lost 3 bases and J 1 base, leaving 11 bases between the germline ends. The germline CDR1 and CDR2 sequences are SGDLS and YYNGEE. The CDR3 consists of 14 residues. In DNA, the CDR3 is TGTGCCAGCAGCGCCGGCCCTTTTTCCTACGAGCAGTACTTC. Amino acids: CASSAGPFSYEQYF. Based on the CDR3 plus reference TRBV9 and TRBJ2-7, the full variable domain is DSGVTQTPKHLITATGQRVTLRCSPRSGDLSVYWYQQSLDQGLQFLIQYYNGEERAKGNILERFSAQQFPDLHSELNLSSLELGDSALYFCASSAGPFSYEQYFGPGTRLTVT.

V usage is TRBV7-9 and J usage is TRBJ1-1; 7 bases map to TRBD1. Trimming removed 10 bases from V and 3 bases from J; junction bases left unmatched: 5. CDR3 size: 12 residues. The germline CDR1 and CDR2 sequences are SEHNR and FQNEAQ (reference sequence). The CDR3: CATQGQDTEAFF. DNA for the CDR3: TGTGCCACACAGGGGCAGGACACTGAAGCTTTCTTT.

The chain uses TRBV4-1 and TRBJ2-5; possible D gene TRBD1, 8 bases. The CDR3 contains 16 residues. Trimming pared 4 bases from V and 0 bases from J, leaving 15 bases between. Germline V gene lookup returns CDR1 MGHRA and CDR2 YSYEKL. The CDR3 protein is CASSPLQGGDQETQYF. Here the CDR3 DNA reads TGCGCCAGCAGCCCGCTACAGGGGGGGGACCAAGAGACCCAGTACTTC.

This clone was detected a few times. The chain uses TRBV10-3 and TRBJ1-6; D possibly corresponds to TRBD1 (5 bases). The germline V gene encodes CDR1 ENHRY and CDR2 SYGVKD. This CDR3 spans 15 amino acids. Between the trimmed V and J ends, which lost 8 bases and 5 bases, there was a span of 16 bases. The CDR3 bases are TGTGCCATCCGGGCAGGGATCAGGGATAATTCACCCCTCCACTTT. This translates into CAIRAGIRDNSPLHF.

About this clone: In the same sample, other DNA sequences code for this CDR3. V usage is TRBV10-2 and J usage is TRBJ2-7; D might be TRBD2 (6 bases). The CDR3 extends over 14 amino acids. V lost 3 bases and J lost 4, with 13 bases in between. CDR1 and CDR2 (germline): WSHSY, SAAADI. The CDR3 reads CASSDSGYTYEQYF. CDR3 nucleotides: TGCGCCAGCAGTGACAGCGGGTATACTTACGAGCAGTACTTC.

This clone was counted a few times. The rearrangement links TRBV7-9 to TRBJ2-3; 7 nucleotides agree with TRBD1. Germline loops: CDR1 SEHNR, CDR2 FQNEAQ (reference sequence). V lost 2 bases to trimming and J lost 3 bases; unmatched junction nucleotides: 11. The CDR3 totals 17 residues. CDR3 amino acids: CASSLTGQAMATDTQYF. DNA for the CDR3: TGTGCCAGCAGCTTAACTGGACAGGCGATGGCGACAGATACGCAGTATTTT. Combining the CDR3 with reference TRBV7-9 and TRBJ2-3 gives the whole variable domain DTGVSQNPRHKITKRGQNVTFRCDPISEHNRLYWYRQTLGQGPEFLTYFQNEAQLEKSRLLSDRFSAERPKGSFSTLEIQRTEQGDSAMYLCASSLTGQAMATDTQYFGPGTRLTVL.

The rearrangement uses TRBV10-3 and TRBJ2-6, with TRBD1 matching over 10 bases. The CDR3 has 16 amino acids. The germline CDR1 and CDR2 sequences are ENHRY and SYGVKD. Trimming removed 7 bases from V and 2 bases from J; junction bases left unmatched: 5. CDR3 region: CAITTTGGTGANVLTF. CDR3 nucleotides: TGTGCCATCACCACGACAGGGGGCACTGGGGCCAACGTCCTGACTTTC.

This clone was seen only once. The V call is TRBV19, the J call TRBJ2-6; D might be TRBD2 (5 bases). V was clipped by 4 bases and J by 2 bases, with 6 bases between them. CDR3 size: 14 residues. From germline, CDR1 is LNHDA and CDR2 SQIVND (reference sequence). The CDR3 protein is CASSTGTGANVLTF. DNA of the CDR3: TGTGCCAGTAGTACGGGGACTGGGGCCAACGTCCTGACTTTC.

This chain connects TRBV9 to TRBJ2-5; 10 bases map to TRBD2. This CDR3 region has 16 residues. J lost 5 bases, V lost 1 base, and 8 bases had no gene match. CDR1 is SGDLS, CDR2 YYNGEE, per germline. The CDR3 DNA reads as TGTGCCAGCAGCGTACCTCCCCTAGCGGGGGTGGAGACCCAGTACTTC. It is translated as CASSVPPLAGVETQYF.

This chain joins TRBV5-4 and TRBJ2-7; 8 nucleotides align to TRBD1. V was pared by 0 bases and J by 2 bases, with 10 bases of the junction left unmatched. Germline assignment: CDR1 SGHNT and CDR2 YYREEE (reference sequence). The CDR3 has 17 residues. The CDR3 region is CASSLAGVEDRAYEQYF. Here the CDR3 DNA reads TGTGCCAGCAGCTTGGCAGGGGTGGAGGACAGGGCCTACGAGCAGTACTTC.

V and J are TRBV18 and TRBJ2-1; 9 nucleotides match TRBD2. CDR3 length: 15 amino acids. The J segment lost 8 bases and the V segment lost 2 bases, leaving 7 bases of the junction unmatched. From germline, CDR1 is KGHSH and CDR2 LQKENI. In DNA form, the CDR3 reads TGTGCCAGCTCACCAGGCCGCGGGGGGGTTTATGAGCAGTTCTTC. Translation gives CASSPGRGGVYEQFF.

The chain links TRBV7-9 to TRBJ1-2, with D perhaps TRBD1 (5 bases). The CDR3 consists of 13 residues. Germline CDR1 is SEHNR and CDR2 is FQNEAQ (reference sequence). Trimming took 6 bases from V and 3 from J, leaving 11 bases between them. The CDR3 reads CASSMRGDYGYTF. The CDR3 bases are TGTGCCAGCAGTATGCGGGGGGACTATGGCTACACCTTC.

The chain couples TRBV4-1 to TRBJ1-2; no firm D call. This CDR3 is 14 amino acids long. Germline CDR1 MGHRA, CDR2 YSYEKL. V lost 0 bases and J 5 bases, leaving 10 bases between the germline ends. This CDR3 is CASSQDLGGYGYTF. The DNA for the CDR3 is TGCGCCAGCAGCCAAGATCTCGGTGGGTATGGCTACACCTTC.

The rearrangement joins TRBV5-1 to TRBJ1-6; a possible D gene is TRBD1 (5 bases). This CDR3 comprises 14 residues. V was shortened by 5 bases and J by 3 bases, with 9 bases between the two germline ends. The germline gives CDR1 SGHRS, CDR2 YFSETQ. CDR3 sequence: CASRGDGYNSPLHF. In nucleotides, the CDR3 is TGCGCCAGCAGGGGGGATGGCTATAATTCACCCCTCCACTTT.

This chain joins TRBV7-9 and TRBJ2-5; TRBD1 aligns across 9 bases. V was clipped by 1 base and J by 4 bases; unmatched bases: 7. Looked up from germline, CDR1 is SEHNR and CDR2 is FQNEAQ (reference sequence). This CDR3 comprises 16 residues. CDR3 sequence: CASSLGLGQGGETQYF. The CDR3 region has the DNA TGTGCCAGCAGCTTAGGTTTGGGACAGGGTGGAGAGACCCAGTACTTC.

V and J are TRBV29-1 and TRBJ1-2, with 8 bases aligning to TRBD1. CDR1 SQVTM and CDR2 ANQGSEA come from the germline V gene. Trimming removed 7 bases from V and 4 bases from J; junction bases left unmatched: 8. There are 13 residues in the CDR3. CDR3 coding DNA: TGCAGCGCTCACAGGGGGGGTTCCTATGGCTACACCTTC. Amino acid sequence: CSAHRGGSYGYTF.

This chain links TRBV5-1 with TRBJ2-7; 7 bases are a match to TRBD2. This CDR3 is built from 16 residues. V lost 4 bases to trimming and J lost 6 bases; unmatched junction nucleotides: 16. Germline V gene lookup returns CDR1 SGHRS and CDR2 YFSETQ. The CDR3 reads CASSRQLAEPQAEQYF. In nucleotides, the CDR3 is TGCGCCAGCAGCCGGCAGCTAGCGGAACCACAGGCCGAGCAGTACTTC.

The chain carries TRBV5-5 and TRBJ2-1; D is ambiguous. Germline assignment: CDR1 SGHKS and CDR2 YYEKEE (reference sequence). This CDR3 is built from 12 residues. Trimming removed 1 base at V and 9 bases at J, with 8 bases between. The chain's CDR3 is CASSLHDAEQFF. In DNA, the CDR3 is TGTGCCAGCAGCTTGCACGATGCTGAGCAGTTCTTC.